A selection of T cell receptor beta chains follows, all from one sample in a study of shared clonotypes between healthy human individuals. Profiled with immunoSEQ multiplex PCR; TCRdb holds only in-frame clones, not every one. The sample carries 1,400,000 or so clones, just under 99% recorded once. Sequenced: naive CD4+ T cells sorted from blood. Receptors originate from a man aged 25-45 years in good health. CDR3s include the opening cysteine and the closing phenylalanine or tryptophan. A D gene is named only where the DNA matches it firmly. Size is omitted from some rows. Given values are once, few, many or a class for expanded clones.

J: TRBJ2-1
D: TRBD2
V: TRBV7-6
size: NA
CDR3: CASSLRPLGLAGEGNEQFF
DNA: TGTGCCAGCAGCTTACGACCCTTGGGACTAGCGGGAGAGGGGAATGAGCAGTTCTTC

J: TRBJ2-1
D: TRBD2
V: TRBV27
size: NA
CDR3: CASLGLAGVMGDYNEQFF
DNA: TGTGCCAGCCTTGGACTAGCGGGAGTAATGGGGGACTACAATGAGCAGTTCTTC

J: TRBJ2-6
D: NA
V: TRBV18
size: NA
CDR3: CASSPIAGHGANVLTF
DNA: TGTGCCAGCTCACCTATTGCAGGGCACGGGGCCAACGTCCTGACTTTC

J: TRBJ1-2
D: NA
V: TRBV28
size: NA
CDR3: CASSRRPEGGYTF
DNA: TGTGCCAGCAGTCGACGGCCAGAGGGCGGCTACACCTTC

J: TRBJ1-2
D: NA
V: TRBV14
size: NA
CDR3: CASSQATGPYGYTF
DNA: TGTGCCAGCAGCCAAGCGACAGGCCCCTATGGCTACACCTTC

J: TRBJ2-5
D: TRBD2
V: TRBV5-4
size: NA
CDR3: CASSLKLAGAQETQYF
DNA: TGTGCCAGCAGCTTGAAACTAGCGGGAGCACAGGAGACCCAGTACTTC

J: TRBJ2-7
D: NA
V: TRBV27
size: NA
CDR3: CASSFTGKSLGF
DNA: TGTGCCAGCAGTTTTACAGGGAAGTCCCTCGGATTC

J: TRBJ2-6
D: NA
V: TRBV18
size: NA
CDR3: CASSLGRRAQSSGANVLTF
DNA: TGTGCCAGCTCACTTGGCCGGCGGGCACAGAGCTCTGGGGCCAACGTCCTGACTTTC

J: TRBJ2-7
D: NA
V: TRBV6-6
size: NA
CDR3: CASSTRGTVSYEQYF
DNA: TGTGCCAGCAGTACCCGCGGGACAGTTTCCTACGAGCAGTACTTC

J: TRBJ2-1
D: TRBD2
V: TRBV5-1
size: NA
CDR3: CASSASGTSHFF
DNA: TGCGCCAGCAGCGCGTCCGGGACTAGCCATTTCTTC

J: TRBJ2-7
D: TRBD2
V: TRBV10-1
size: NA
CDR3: CASSEGTSGSRHEQYF
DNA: TGCGCCAGCAGTGAGGGGACTAGCGGGAGCCGGCACGAGCAGTACTTC

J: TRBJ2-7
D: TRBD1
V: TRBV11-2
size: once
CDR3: CASSFERGLFYEQYF
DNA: TGTGCCAGCAGCTTCGAAAGGGGGCTTTTCTACGAGCAGTACTTC

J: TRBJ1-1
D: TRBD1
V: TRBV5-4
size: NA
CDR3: CASSLWTGGTEAFF
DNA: TGTGCCAGCAGCCTCTGGACAGGGGGCACTGAAGCTTTCTTT

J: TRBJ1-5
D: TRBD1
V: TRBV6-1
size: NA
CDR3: CASRGTGETQPQHF
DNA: TGTGCCAGCAGAGGGACAGGGGAAACTCAGCCCCAGCATTTT

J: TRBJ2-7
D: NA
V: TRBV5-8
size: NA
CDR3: CASRGRAPSYEQYF
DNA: TGTGCCAGCAGGGGCAGGGCGCCCTCCTACGAGCAGTACTTC

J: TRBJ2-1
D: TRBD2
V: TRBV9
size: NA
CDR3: CASSAGLALGEQFF
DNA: TGTGCCAGCAGCGCCGGACTAGCGCTTGGGGAGCAGTTCTTC

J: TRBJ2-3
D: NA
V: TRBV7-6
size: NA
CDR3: CASSPLWKGGTQYF
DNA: TGTGCCAGCAGCCCTCTTTGGAAGGGAGGTACGCAGTATTTT

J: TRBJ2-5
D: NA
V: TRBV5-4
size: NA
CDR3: CASSRTIQETQYF
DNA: TGTGCCAGCAGCAGGACAATCCAAGAGACCCAGTACTTC

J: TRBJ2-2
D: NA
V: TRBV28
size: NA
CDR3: CASSLEGTLGELFF
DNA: TGTGCCAGCAGTTTAGAGGGAACACTCGGGGAGCTGTTTTTT

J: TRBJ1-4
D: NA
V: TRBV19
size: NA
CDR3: CASRDGTRVEANEKLFF
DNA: TGTGCCAGTCGGGACGGTACAAGGGTGGAGGCTAATGAAAAACTGTTTTTT

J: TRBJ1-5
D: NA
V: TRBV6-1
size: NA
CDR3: CAHGGLQPQHF
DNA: TGTGCCCACGGGGGATTACAGCCCCAGCATTTT

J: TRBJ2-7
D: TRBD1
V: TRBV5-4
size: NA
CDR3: CASSPGQNYEQYF
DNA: TGTGCCAGCAGCCCGGGACAGAACTACGAGCAGTACTTC

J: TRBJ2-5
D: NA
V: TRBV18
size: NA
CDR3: CASSPPAETQYF
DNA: TGTGCCAGCTCACCACCTGCAGAGACCCAGTACTTC

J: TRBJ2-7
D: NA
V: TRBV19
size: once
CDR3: CASSIRPLSSYEQYF
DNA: TGTGCCAGTAGTATACGGCCCCTCAGCTCCTACGAGCAGTACTTC

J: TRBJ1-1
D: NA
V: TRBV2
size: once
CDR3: CASCQGGPEAFF
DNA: TGTGCCAGCTGCCAGGGAGGCCCTGAAGCTTTCTTT

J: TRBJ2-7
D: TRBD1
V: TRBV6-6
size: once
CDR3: CASSTRQGWVYEQYF
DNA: TGTGCCAGCAGTACCCGACAGGGTTGGGTCTACGAGCAGTACTTC

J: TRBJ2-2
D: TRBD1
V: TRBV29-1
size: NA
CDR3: CSVQGPGELFF
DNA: TGCAGCGTACAGGGGCCCGGGGAGCTGTTTTTT

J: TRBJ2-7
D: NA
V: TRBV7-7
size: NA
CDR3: CASSQKSDSEQYF
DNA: TGTGCTAGCAGCCAAAAGTCAGACTCCGAGCAGTACTTC

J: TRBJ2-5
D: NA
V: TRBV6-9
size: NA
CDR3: CAQKTQYF
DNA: TGTGCCCAGAAGACCCAGTACTTC

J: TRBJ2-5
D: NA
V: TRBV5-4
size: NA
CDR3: CASRGGGKAQETQYF
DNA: TGTGCCAGCAGGGGGGGCGGGAAGGCGCAAGAGACCCAGTACTTC

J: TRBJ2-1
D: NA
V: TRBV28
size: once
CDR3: CASTLRAEQFF
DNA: TGTGCCAGCACCCTGCGGGCAGAGCAGTTCTTC

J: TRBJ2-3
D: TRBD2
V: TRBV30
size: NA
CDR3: CAWSGGGPTDTQYF
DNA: TGTGCCTGGAGTGGGGGAGGGCCCACAGATACGCAGTATTTT